This TCR beta chain was observed in a study of T cells in Graves' hyperthyroidism and ophthalmopathy. This clonotype occurred many times. RNA transcripts gave rise to amplified TCR beta CDR3 regions. Researchers ran a first-round RT-PCR on the TCR CDR3 using the HTBI primer set. In TCRdb, the multiplex PCR reads were re-called with MiXCR into one record per CDR3 protein. The sample contains 300,000 to 500,000 distinct CDR3 sequences, more than 12% of which appear only once. The sequencing sample was made of blood. The TCR was taken from a woman in her twenties or thirties with Graves' hyperthyroidism.

CDR3 amino acids: CASTREVGYNEQFF. The CDR3 nucleotides read TGTGCCAGCACCCGGGAGGTGGGTTACAATGAGCAGTTCTTC. The gene calls are TRBV12-3 or TRBV12-4 and TRBJ2-1; 7 bases map to TRBD2. Unmatched junction bases numbered 7, after V lost 7 bases and J lost 4 bases. CDR3 size: 14 residues.